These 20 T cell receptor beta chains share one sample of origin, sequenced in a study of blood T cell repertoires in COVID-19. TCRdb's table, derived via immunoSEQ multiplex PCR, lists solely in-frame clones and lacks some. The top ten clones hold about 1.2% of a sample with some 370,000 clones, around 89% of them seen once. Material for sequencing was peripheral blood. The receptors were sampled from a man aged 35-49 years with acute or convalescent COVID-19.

This CDR3 reads CASSGGVPGASLYGYTF. The CDR3 nucleotides read TGTGCCAGCAGTGGGGGGGTGCCAGGAGCTTCTCTCTATGGCTACACCTTC. This rearrangement joins TRBV2 to TRBJ1-2; D is possibly TRBD1 (5 bases). The CDR3 runs 17 residues. The germline V gene has CDR1 SNHLY and CDR2 FYNNEI. V was shortened by 4 bases and J by 4 bases, with 22 bases between the two germline ends.

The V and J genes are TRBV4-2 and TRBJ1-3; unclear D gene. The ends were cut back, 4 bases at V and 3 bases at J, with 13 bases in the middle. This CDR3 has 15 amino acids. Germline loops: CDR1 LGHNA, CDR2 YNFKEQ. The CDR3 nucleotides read TGTGCCAGCAGCCCCTATAGTGGAGGTGGAAACACCATATATTTT. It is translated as CASSPYSGGGNTIYF.

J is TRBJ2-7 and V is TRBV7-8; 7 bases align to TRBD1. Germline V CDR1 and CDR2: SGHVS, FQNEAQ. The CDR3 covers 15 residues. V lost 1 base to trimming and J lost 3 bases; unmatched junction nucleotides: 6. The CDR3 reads CASSLGRTGNYEQYF. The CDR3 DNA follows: TGTGCCAGCAGCTTAGGAAGGACAGGAAACTACGAGCAGTACTTC.

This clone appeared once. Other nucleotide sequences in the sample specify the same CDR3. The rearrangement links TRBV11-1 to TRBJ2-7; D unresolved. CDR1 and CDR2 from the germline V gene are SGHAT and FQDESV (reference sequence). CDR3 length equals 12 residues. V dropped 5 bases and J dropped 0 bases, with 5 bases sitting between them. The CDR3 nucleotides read TGTGCCAGCAGCCCCTCCTCCTACGAGCAGTACTTC. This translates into CASSPSSYEQYF.

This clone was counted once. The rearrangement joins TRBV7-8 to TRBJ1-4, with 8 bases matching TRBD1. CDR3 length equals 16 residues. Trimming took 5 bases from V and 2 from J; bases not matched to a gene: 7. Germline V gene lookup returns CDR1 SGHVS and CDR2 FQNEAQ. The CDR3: CASSKRTGRTNEKLFF. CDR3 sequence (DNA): TGTGCCAGCAGCAAGCGGACAGGGCGCACTAATGAAAAACTGTTTTTT.

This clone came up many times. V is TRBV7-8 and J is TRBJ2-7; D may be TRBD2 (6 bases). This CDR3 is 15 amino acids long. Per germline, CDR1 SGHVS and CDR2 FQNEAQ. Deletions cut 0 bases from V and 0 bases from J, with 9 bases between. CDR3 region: CASSLAYGGSYEQYF. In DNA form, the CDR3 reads TGTGCCAGCAGCTTAGCGTACGGGGGCTCCTACGAGCAGTACTTC. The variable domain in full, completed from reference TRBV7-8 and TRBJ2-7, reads GAGVSQSPRYKVAKRGQDVALRCDPISGHVSLFWYQQALGQGPEFLTYFQNEAQLDKSGLPSDRFFAERPEGSVSTLKIQRTQQEDSAVYLCASSLAYGGSYEQYFGPGTRLTVT.

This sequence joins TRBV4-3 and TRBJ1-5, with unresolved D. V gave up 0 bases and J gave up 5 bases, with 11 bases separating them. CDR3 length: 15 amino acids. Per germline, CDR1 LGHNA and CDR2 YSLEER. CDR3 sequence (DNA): TGCGCCAGCAGCCAAGATTCGAGATCTCATCAGCCCCAGCATTTT. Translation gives CASSQDSRSHQPQHF.

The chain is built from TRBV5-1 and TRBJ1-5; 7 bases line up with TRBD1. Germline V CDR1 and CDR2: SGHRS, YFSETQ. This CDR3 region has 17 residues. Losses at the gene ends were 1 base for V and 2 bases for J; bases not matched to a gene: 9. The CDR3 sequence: CASSLTPGTAGNQPQHF. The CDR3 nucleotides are TGCGCCAGCAGCTTGACCCCCGGGACAGCGGGCAATCAGCCCCAGCATTTT.

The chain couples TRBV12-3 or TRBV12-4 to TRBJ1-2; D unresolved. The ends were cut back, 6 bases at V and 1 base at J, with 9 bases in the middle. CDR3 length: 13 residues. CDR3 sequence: CASRGVGNYGYTF. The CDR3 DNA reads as TGTGCCAGCAGGGGAGTGGGTAACTATGGCTACACCTTC.

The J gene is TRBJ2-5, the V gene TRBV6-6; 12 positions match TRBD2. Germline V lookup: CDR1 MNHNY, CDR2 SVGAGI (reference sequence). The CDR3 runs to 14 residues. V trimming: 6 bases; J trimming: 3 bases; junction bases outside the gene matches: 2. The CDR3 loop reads CASSRLAGEETQYF. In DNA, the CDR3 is TGTGCCAGCAGCCGACTAGCGGGGGAAGAGACCCAGTACTTC.

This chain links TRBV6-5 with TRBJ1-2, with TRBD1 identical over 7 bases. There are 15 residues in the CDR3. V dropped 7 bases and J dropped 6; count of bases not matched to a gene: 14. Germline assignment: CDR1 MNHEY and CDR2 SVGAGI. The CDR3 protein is CASTNLYRGQHGYTF. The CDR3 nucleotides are TGTGCCAGCACCAACCTATACAGGGGTCAACATGGCTACACCTTC.

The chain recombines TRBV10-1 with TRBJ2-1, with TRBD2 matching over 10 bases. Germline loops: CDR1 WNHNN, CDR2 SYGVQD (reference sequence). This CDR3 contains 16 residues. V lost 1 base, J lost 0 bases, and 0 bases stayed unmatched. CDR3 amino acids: CASSELAGGSYNEQFF. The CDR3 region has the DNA TGCGCCAGCAGTGAGTTAGCGGGGGGCTCCTACAATGAGCAGTTCTTC.

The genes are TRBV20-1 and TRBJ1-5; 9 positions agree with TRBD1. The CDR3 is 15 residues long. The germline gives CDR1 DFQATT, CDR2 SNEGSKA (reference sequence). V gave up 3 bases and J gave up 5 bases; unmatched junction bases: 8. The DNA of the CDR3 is TGCAGTGCTAGTGGGGGAACAGGGGGCTATCAGCCCCAGCATTTT. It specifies CSASGGTGGYQPQHF.

CDR3 in DNA: TGTGCCAGCAGCGTAGCGCCAGGGGGAGGGAACACTGAAGCTTTCTTT. Encoded protein: CASSVAPGGGNTEAFF. The gene calls are TRBV9 and TRBJ1-1; 7 bases align to TRBD1. V shed 0 bases, J shed 1 base, and the junction held 6 bases outside the gene matches. The CDR3 sequence is 16 residues long. Germline V gene data show CDR1 as SGDLS and CDR2 as YYNGEE.

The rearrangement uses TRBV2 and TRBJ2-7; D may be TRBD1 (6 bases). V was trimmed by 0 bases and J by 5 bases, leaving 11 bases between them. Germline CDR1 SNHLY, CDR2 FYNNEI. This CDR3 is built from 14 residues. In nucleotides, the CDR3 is TGTGCCAGCAGTGAAGCGGCACAGGGTAACGAGCAGTACTTC. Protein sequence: CASSEAAQGNEQYF.

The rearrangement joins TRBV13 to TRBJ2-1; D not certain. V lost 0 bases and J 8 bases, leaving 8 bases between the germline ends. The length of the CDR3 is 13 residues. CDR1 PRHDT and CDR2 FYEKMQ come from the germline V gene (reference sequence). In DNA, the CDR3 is TGTGCCAGCAGCTTAGGCGGCGGTGATGAGCAGTTCTTC. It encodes CASSLGGGDEQFF. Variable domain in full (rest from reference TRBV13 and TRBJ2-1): AAGVIQSPRHLIKEKRETATLKCYPIPRHDTVYWYQQGPGQDPQFLISFYEKMQSDKGSIPDRFSAQQFSDYHSELNMSSLELGDSALYFCASSLGGGDEQFFGPGTRLTVL.

The DNA for the CDR3 is TGTGCCAGCAGTTACGGACAGGATTATTCACCCCTCCACTTT. It codes for CASSYGQDYSPLHF. The rearrangement uses TRBV6-5 and TRBJ1-6; TRBD1 aligns across 7 bases. V shed 2 bases, J shed 8 bases, and the junction held 3 bases outside the gene matches. Germline CDR1 is MNHEY and CDR2 is SVGAGI. The CDR3 length is 14 residues.

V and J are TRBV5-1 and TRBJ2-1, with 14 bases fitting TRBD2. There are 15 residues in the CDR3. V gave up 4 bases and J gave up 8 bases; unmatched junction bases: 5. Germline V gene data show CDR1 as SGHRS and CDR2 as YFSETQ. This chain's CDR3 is CASSTGLAGAYEQFF. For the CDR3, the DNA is TGCGCCAGCAGCACGGGACTAGCGGGAGCATATGAGCAGTTCTTC.

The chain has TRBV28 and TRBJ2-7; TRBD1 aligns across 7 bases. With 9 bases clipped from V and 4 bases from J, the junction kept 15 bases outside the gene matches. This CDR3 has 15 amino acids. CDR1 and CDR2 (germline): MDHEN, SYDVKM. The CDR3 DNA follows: TGTGCCAGTCCCCCCTTTAGGGGGCAGTTGTACGAGCAGTACTTC. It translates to CASPPFRGQLYEQYF.

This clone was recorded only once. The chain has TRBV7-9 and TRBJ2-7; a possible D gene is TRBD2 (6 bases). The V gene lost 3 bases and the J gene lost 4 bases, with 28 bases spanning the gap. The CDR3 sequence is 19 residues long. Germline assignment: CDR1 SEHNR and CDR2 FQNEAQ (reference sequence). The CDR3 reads CASSFPRETSAPTRYEQYF. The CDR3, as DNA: TGTGCCAGCAGCTTCCCGAGGGAGACTAGTGCCCCGACGCGTTACGAGCAGTACTTC. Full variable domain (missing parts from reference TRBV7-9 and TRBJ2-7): DTGVSQNPRHKITKRGQNVTFRCDPISEHNRLYWYRQTLGQGPEFLTYFQNEAQLEKSRLLSDRFSAERPKGSFSTLEIQRTEQGDSAMYLCASSFPRETSAPTRYEQYFGPGTRLTVT.